In this sample, the clone carrying this T cell receptor (beta chain) turned up once. What it recognizes is unknown. The CDR3 extends over 14 amino acids. Per germline, CDR1 LNHDA and CDR2 SQIVND (reference sequence). Between the trimmed V and J ends, which lost 1 base and 1 base, there was a span of 7 bases. CD8+CD57+ cell expansion, shown by flow cytometry, had occurred in the patients selected for sequencing. The enrolled patients all had severe acquired aplastic anemia. This record comes from a study of CD8+CD57+ T cells in acquired aplastic anemia. Study results and limitations: The study identified twenty-nine CD8+ CDR3 sequences shared by patients and controls.

Genomic DNA acted as the template from which TCR beta VDJ combination and CDR3 sequence profiling were carried out. TCRdb recomputed calls from the reads with MiXCR, one row per CDR3 protein. The profile shows around 130,000 distinct CDR3 sequences, under 65% of them singletons. Specimen: sorted CD4+, CD8+, or CD8+CD57+ T cells (not recorded which) from PBMCs. The chain is built from TRBV19 and TRBJ1-1; unclear D gene. The receptor was isolated from a human donor with aplastic anemia. The CDR3 bases are TGTGCCAGTAGTATAGGGCCCCAGAACACTGAAGCTTTCTTT. Its translation: CASSIGPQNTEAFF.